Each of the 22 T cell receptor beta chains below was sequenced from the same sample in a study of blood T cell repertoires in COVID-19. Assay used: immunoSEQ multiplex PCR; TCRdb lists only in-frame clones, some missing. The sample has hundreds of thousands of clones, roughly 80% seen once. Material: peripheral blood. These receptors all come from a woman older than 75 with COVID-19, enrolled during active disease.

This clone has only one observation. The V gene is TRBV6-1, the J gene TRBJ1-3, with D tentatively TRBD1 (5 bases). From germline, CDR1 is MNHNS and CDR2 SASEGT. Trimming cost V 2 bases and J 4 bases, with 9 bases left between them. The CDR3 sequence is 14 residues long. The DNA for the CDR3 is TGTGCCAGCAGTGAATCAGGGAGGGGAAACACCATATATTTT. The encoded protein is CASSESGRGNTIYF.

The genes are TRBV2 and TRBJ1-5, with a tentative D call TRBD1 (5 bases). This CDR3 has 16 amino acids. Germline CDR1 is SNHLY and CDR2 is FYNNEI. The V gene lost 6 bases and the J gene lost 4 bases, with 19 bases spanning the gap. The CDR3, as DNA: TGTGCCAGCAGGGCGCAGGGAGGGTACGGTAATCAGCCCCAGCATTTT. This translates into CASRAQGGYGNQPQHF.

The chain uses TRBV12-3 or TRBV12-4 and TRBJ1-3; 7 nucleotides agree with TRBD1. Trimming removed 9 bases from V and 9 bases from J; junction bases left unmatched: 11. The length of the CDR3 is 13 residues. This chain's CDR3 is CASRGQAKGTIYF. The CDR3 region has the DNA TGTGCCAGTCGTGGACAGGCTAAAGGCACCATATATTTT.

Regarding this clone: Distinct nucleotide sequences in the sample also encode this CDR3. The chain combines TRBV5-1 with TRBJ1-6, with 9 bases lining up with TRBD1. Germline loops: CDR1 SGHRS, CDR2 YFSETQ. Losses at the gene ends were 0 bases for V and 10 bases for J; bases not matched to a gene: 2. The CDR3 consists of 14 residues. The CDR3 loop reads CASSLGQGESPLHF. Here the CDR3 DNA reads TGCGCCAGCAGCTTGGGACAGGGGGAATCACCCCTCCACTTT.

J is TRBJ1-5 and V is TRBV19, with 8 bases fitting TRBD1. Losses at the gene ends were 6 bases for V and 6 bases for J; bases not matched to a gene: 13. Per germline, CDR1 LNHDA and CDR2 SQIVND (reference sequence). This CDR3 comprises 16 residues. Here the CDR3 DNA reads TGTGCCAGTAGCCCAGGACAGGGAGGGGGCATTCAGCCCCAGCATTTT. It encodes CASSPGQGGGIQPQHF.

The CDR3 is CASSLFVSGANVLTF. The CDR3 bases are TGCGCCAGCAGCTTGTTCGTCTCTGGGGCCAACGTCCTGACTTTC. V and J are TRBV5-1 and TRBJ2-6; no firm D call. This CDR3 contains 15 residues. The V gene's germline CDR1 is SGHRS and CDR2 YFSETQ. Trimming removed 1 base at V and 0 bases at J, with 5 bases between. The variable domain in full, with the rest retrieved from reference TRBV5-1 and TRBJ2-6, is KAGVTQTPRYLIKTRGQQVTLSCSPISGHRSVSWYQQTPGQGLQFLFEYFSETQRNKGNFPGRFSGRQFSNSRSEMNVSTLELGDSALYLCASSLFVSGANVLTFGAGSRLTVL.

The chain combines TRBV5-6 with TRBJ1-2; TRBD1 agrees at 7 bases. With V trimmed by 4 bases and J by 5 bases, 8 bases remained unmatched. Germline V gene lookup returns CDR1 SGHDT and CDR2 YYEEEE. The CDR3 consists of 14 residues. CDR3 sequence: CASSPVEGAYGYTF. The CDR3 DNA follows: TGTGCCAGCAGCCCAGTCGAGGGGGCGTATGGCTACACCTTC.

The chain employs TRBV12-3 or TRBV12-4 and TRBJ1-2; 8 bases agree with TRBD1. The CDR3 consists of 13 residues. Germline trimming cut 6 bases from V and 3 bases from J; bases unmatched to any gene: 3. CDR3 loop: CASRETGDYGYTF. The CDR3 DNA reads TGTGCCAGCAGGGAGACAGGGGACTATGGCTACACCTTC.

The rearrangement uses TRBV5-1 and TRBJ2-5; 7 bases fit TRBD2. This CDR3 region has 16 residues. V trimming: 3 bases; J trimming: 2 bases; junction bases outside the gene matches: 10. CDR1 and CDR2 from the germline V gene are SGHRS and YFSETQ. The CDR3 DNA reads as TGCGCCAGCAGCTGGGGGGGAGTCCCCGGGCAAGAGACCCAGTACTTC. As protein: CASSWGGVPGQETQYF.

This CDR3 reads CASTRTYGNTIYF. The CDR3 region has the DNA TGTGCCAGCACTCGGACATATGGAAACACCATATATTTT. The J gene is TRBJ1-3, the V gene TRBV12-3 or TRBV12-4; perhaps TRBD1 as D (5 bases). V was pared by 7 bases and J by 3 bases, with 10 bases between. The CDR3 loop spans 13 amino acids.

The chain couples TRBV30 to TRBJ2-7; D is possibly TRBD2 (5 bases). The CDR3 is 13 amino acids. The V gene's germline CDR1 is GTSNPN and CDR2 SVGIG (reference sequence). Trimming took 3 bases from V and 5 from J, leaving 14 bases between them. The CDR3 nucleotides read TGTGCCTGGAGACCGGGGTTAACCAACGAGCAGTACTTC. Translating gives CAWRPGLTNEQYF. The entire variable domain, with the rest obtained from reference TRBV30 and TRBJ2-7, is as follows: SQTIHQWPATLVQPVGSPLSLECTVEGTSNPNLYWYRQAAGRGLQLLFYSVGIGQISSEVPQNLSASRPQDRQFILSSKKLLLSDSGFYLCAWRPGLTNEQYFGPGTRLTVT.

This CDR3 reads CASTPTAGRQPQHF. The CDR3 DNA is TGTGCCAGCACCCCCACGGCGGGGCGTCAGCCCCAGCATTTT. The chain carries TRBV19 and TRBJ1-5, with a weak D call TRBD1 (5 bases). Germline-derived CDR1 and CDR2 are LNHDA and SQIVND (reference sequence). The V end was cut by 9 bases, the J end by 6 bases, with 18 bases between. The CDR3 totals 14 residues.

The chain is built from TRBV6-1 and TRBJ2-1; TRBD2 matches 7 bases. With V trimmed by 4 bases and J by 0 bases, 12 bases remained unmatched. Germline CDR1 and CDR2: MNHNS and SASEGT. This CDR3 region has 18 residues. The DNA of the CDR3 is TGTGCCAGCAGTGCCTGGCGGGGGAGGTACGGCTCCTACAATGAGCAGTTCTTC. Residues: CASSAWRGRYGSYNEQFF.

The chain carries TRBV5-1 and TRBJ1-1, with 8 bases aligning to TRBD1. The length of the CDR3 is 15 residues. Unmatched junction bases numbered 12, after V lost 2 bases and J lost 9 bases. CDR1 SGHRS and CDR2 YFSETQ come from the germline V gene. This CDR3 is CASSFEGRGLGKAFF. DNA of the CDR3: TGCGCCAGCAGCTTCGAGGGCAGGGGGCTGGGAAAAGCTTTCTTT.

V usage is TRBV27 and J usage is TRBJ1-2; TRBD1 aligns across 9 bases. This CDR3 is built from 13 residues. V lost 5 bases to trimming and J lost 7 bases; unmatched junction nucleotides: 5. CDR1 is MNHEY and CDR2 is SMNVEV in the germline V gene (reference sequence). The DNA for the CDR3 is TGTGCCAGCAGTCCGGACAGGGGACGTGGCTACACCTTC. This translates into CASSPDRGRGYTF.

The V and J genes are TRBV15 and TRBJ1-1; D not certain. The CDR3 runs to 14 residues. Looked up from germline, CDR1 is LNHNV and CDR2 is YYDKDF (reference sequence). The V gene lost 0 bases and the J gene lost 5 bases, with 10 bases spanning the gap. The CDR3 DNA reads as TGTGCCACCAGCAGAGATCTCGGTTTTACTGAAGCTTTCTTT. Its translation is CATSRDLGFTEAFF.

The chain recombines TRBV6-6 with TRBJ1-2; TRBD1 aligns across 7 bases. Germline V CDR1 and CDR2: MNHNY, SVGAGI (reference sequence). V gave up 5 bases and J gave up 0 bases; unmatched junction bases: 6. The CDR3 spans 15 residues. The CDR3 loop reads CASSGGTDTNYGYTF. The CDR3 coding sequence is TGTGCCAGCAGTGGGGGGACAGATACTAACTATGGCTACACCTTC.

The V call is TRBV5-1, the J call TRBJ1-2, with unresolved D. Per the germline V gene, CDR1 is SGHRS and CDR2 is YFSETQ. V was shortened by 0 bases and J by 5 bases, with 8 bases between the two germline ends. The CDR3 is 13 amino acids. The CDR3 reads CASSLAQMYGYTF. The CDR3 nucleotides read TGCGCCAGCAGCTTGGCACAGATGTATGGCTACACCTTC.

A single count supports this clone. CDR3 sequence (DNA): TGTGCCAGCAGCTTTAGCGGGGCTTCCTACGAGCAGTACTTC. As protein: CASSFSGASYEQYF. The chain links TRBV5-6 to TRBJ2-7; 8 bases map to TRBD2. Trimming removed 2 bases from V and 1 base from J; junction bases left unmatched: 2. The germline gives CDR1 SGHDT, CDR2 YYEEEE. The CDR3 runs to 14 residues. Variable domain in full (rest from reference TRBV5-6 and TRBJ2-7): DAGVTQSPTHLIKTRGQQVTLRCSPKSGHDTVSWYQQALGQGPQFIFQYYEEEERQRGNFPDRFSGHQFPNYSSELNVNALLLGDSALYLCASSFSGASYEQYFGPGTRLTVT.

The chain is built from TRBV19 and TRBJ1-2, with TRBD1 as a possible D gene (5 bases). V shed 3 bases and J shed 7 bases, with 9 bases lying between them. In germline, CDR1 is LNHDA, CDR2 SQIVND (reference sequence). The CDR3 is 12 residues long. CDR3 DNA sequence: TGTGCCAGTAGTATTCAGGGCTCTGGCTACACCTTC. This codes for CASSIQGSGYTF.

V gene TRBV6-5 combines with J gene TRBJ2-7, with 10 nucleotides matching TRBD1. The junction had 7 bases not matched to a gene; V was cut back by 8 bases and J by 3 bases. This CDR3 contains 14 residues. Per the germline V gene, CDR1 is MNHEY and CDR2 is SVGAGI. The CDR3 sequence is CASVSGTGDYEQYF. For the CDR3, the DNA is TGTGCCAGCGTCTCCGGGACAGGGGACTACGAGCAGTACTTC.

The genes are TRBV10-3 and TRBJ1-3; D is undetermined. Trimming took 3 bases from V and 5 from J, leaving 8 bases between them. Germline assignment: CDR1 ENHRY and CDR2 SYGVKD. The CDR3 has 13 amino acids. This CDR3 reads CAISETERNTIYF. The CDR3 DNA reads TGTGCCATCAGTGAAACGGAGAGAAACACCATATATTTT.